The clone carrying this T cell receptor (beta chain) was picked up one time. V was pared by 2 bases and J by 2 bases, with 9 bases between. Germline V gene data show CDR1 as KGHDR and CDR2 as SFDVKD. CDR3 length: 14 residues. The data are from a study of blood T cell repertoires in COVID-19. The wider study: Samples came from the United States, Italy and Spain, spanning acute and convalescent COVID-19.

Here immunoSEQ multiplex PCR was the method, and the copy in TCRdb shows in-frame clones only, minus some. Seen here are 250,000 or so clones, approximately 84% observed once, and the top ten hold less than 8.5%. The sample consisted of PBMCs or T cells enriched from blood (not recorded which). The sequence came from a woman in her fifties or sixties who had been exposed to COVID-19. The V gene is TRBV24-1, the J gene TRBJ2-7; possible D gene TRBD1, 5 bases. The CDR3 region is CATSDSGHPYEQYF. CDR3 bases: TGTGCCACCAGTGATTCAGGGCATCCCTACGAGCAGTACTTC.